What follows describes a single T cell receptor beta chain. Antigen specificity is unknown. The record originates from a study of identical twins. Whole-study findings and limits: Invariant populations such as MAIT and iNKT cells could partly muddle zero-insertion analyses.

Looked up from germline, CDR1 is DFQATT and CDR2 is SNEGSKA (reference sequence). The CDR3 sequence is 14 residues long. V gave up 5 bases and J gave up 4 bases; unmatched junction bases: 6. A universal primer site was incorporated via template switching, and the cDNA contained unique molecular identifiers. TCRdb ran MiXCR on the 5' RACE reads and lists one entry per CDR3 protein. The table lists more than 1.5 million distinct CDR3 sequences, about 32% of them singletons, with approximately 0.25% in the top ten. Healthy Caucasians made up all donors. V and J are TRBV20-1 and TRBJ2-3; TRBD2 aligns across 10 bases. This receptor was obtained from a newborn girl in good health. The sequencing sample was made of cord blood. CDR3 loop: CSAEAGGPPDTQYF. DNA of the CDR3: TGCAGTGCTGAAGCGGGGGGGCCGCCAGATACGCAGTATTTT.